What follows describes a single T cell receptor beta chain. This CDR3 is 15 amino acids long. Germline V gene data show CDR1 as SEHNR and CDR2 as FQNEAQ (reference sequence). Losses at the gene ends were 5 bases for V and 7 bases for J; bases not matched to a gene: 7. Use of 60 Vbeta and 13 Jbeta primers characterized the PCR. Clones were read by immunoSEQ multiplex PCR, and TCRdb kept only the in-frame ones, dropping some. The table has fewer than 150,000 clones, 82% seen once; the top ten hold around 2.4%. The data belong to a study of cytomegalovirus exposure and HLA in healthy donors. This clonotype was obtained from a male donor in good health and CMV-seronegative. The source material was PBMCs. This sequence joins TRBV7-9 and TRBJ2-1; TRBD2 agrees at 11 bases. The CDR3 reads CASSHTSGRGNEQFF. The CDR3, as DNA: TGTGCCAGCAGCCACACTAGCGGGAGAGGTAATGAGCAGTTCTTC.